These 3 T cell receptor beta chains originate from one sample sequenced in a study of T cell responses to AZD1222 COVID-19 vaccine (dated by TCRdb to 2020 to 2023). Library preparation used the immunoSEQ multiplex PCR assay. TCRdb retrieved this table from immuneACCESS and kept in-frame rearrangements only. Not all clones are present; in checked studies, unresolved V genes account for under half, and no reason is known for the remainder. Recorded for this sample are more than 35,000 clones; more than 80% of them occurred a single time. Clones ranked in the top ten supply 52% of the sample. The sample's time point label is to be understood as: baseline before first vaccination. The source material was peripheral blood, sampled on day 0 of AZD1222 vaccination. These receptors were collected from an adult in good health.

The chain links TRBV5-6 to TRBJ1-3; a possible D gene is TRBD1 (5 bases). The ends were cut back, 4 bases at V and 0 bases at J, with 14 bases in the middle. CDR3 size: 16 residues. Germline lookup yields CDR1 SGHDT and CDR2 YYEEEE. CDR3 amino acids: CASSNQQVYSGNTIYF. The CDR3 DNA is TGTGCCAGCAGCAATCAACAGGTGTACTCTGGAAACACCATATATTTT.

Worth noting for this clone: Other DNA sequences from this sample encode an identical CDR3 as well. The chain recombines TRBV4-3 with TRBJ1-1; no reliable D call. With 4 bases removed from V and 1 base from J, the gap between germline ends came to 7 bases. Germline V gene lookup returns CDR1 LGHNA and CDR2 YSLEER. This CDR3 has 13 amino acids. The chain's CDR3 is CASSPDWNTEAFF. CDR3 in DNA: TGCGCCAGCAGCCCTGATTGGAACACTGAAGCTTTCTTT.

The chain is built from TRBV5-6 and TRBJ1-6; 9 bases are a match to TRBD1. The CDR3 contains 15 residues. V lost 0 bases to trimming and J lost 10 bases; unmatched junction nucleotides: 5. Germline V gene sequence: CDR1 SGHDT, CDR2 YYEEEE. The CDR3 region is CASSLGQGVGSPLHF. The CDR3 DNA is TGTGCCAGCAGCTTGGGACAGGGGGTTGGATCACCCCTCCACTTT.